The 14 T cell receptor beta chains listed next were all sequenced from one sample in a study of shared clonotypes between healthy human individuals. The data were produced by immunoSEQ multiplex PCR, yet TCRdb's version contains in-frame clones alone and is incomplete. Among about half a million clones listed, about four fifths were seen once. Sequenced: PBMCs. All receptors derive from a woman aged 40 to 50 in good health. Some clones in this sample may be carry-over from other donors' samples.

The chain links TRBV9 to TRBJ2-1; tentatively, D is TRBD2 (6 bases). V was clipped by 3 bases and J by 9 bases, with 19 bases between them. Germline loops: CDR1 SGDLS, CDR2 YYNGEE. CDR3 length: 15 residues. The CDR3 DNA sequence: TGTGCCAGCAGCGCGCCCGGGGGATCTAGGGGTGAGCAGTTCTTC. This sequence encodes CASSAPGGSRGEQFF.

V usage is TRBV28 and J usage is TRBJ2-7, with a tentative D call TRBD2 (6 bases). From germline, CDR1 is MDHEN and CDR2 SYDVKM. V was clipped by 3 bases and J by 5 bases, with 8 bases between them. This CDR3 has 12 residues. DNA of the CDR3: TGTGCCAGCAGTTTTGGAGGGGACGAGCAGTACTTC. Protein sequence: CASSFGGDEQYF.

The chain uses TRBV2 and TRBJ2-3, with 12 bases lining up with TRBD2. CDR3 length equals 17 residues. Germline V lookup: CDR1 SNHLY, CDR2 FYNNEI. The junction had 4 bases not matched to a gene; V was cut back by 3 bases and J by 0 bases. CDR3 bases: TGTGCCAGCAGTGAGGGTGGGACTAGCGGGAGCACAGATACGCAGTATTTT. Protein product: CASSEGGTSGSTDTQYF.

This chain uses TRBV5-4 with TRBJ2-2; D is undetermined. V shed 0 bases and J shed 0 bases, with 6 bases lying between them. Germline loops: CDR1 SGHNT, CDR2 YYREEE (reference sequence). CDR3 length: 15 residues. CDR3 amino acids: CASSLDGANTGELFF. The DNA of the CDR3 is TGTGCCAGCAGCTTGGACGGAGCGAACACCGGGGAGCTGTTTTTT.

V usage is TRBV29-1 and J usage is TRBJ1-1; TRBD1 agrees at 9 bases. The CDR3 is 13 amino acids. The trim removed 7 bases at V and 4 bases at J, leaving 7 bases unmatched. Per germline, CDR1 SQVTM and CDR2 ANQGSEA. For the CDR3, the DNA is TGCAGCGCACAACAGGGGGCCGGCACTGAAGCTTTCTTT. Amino acids: CSAQQGAGTEAFF.

The table lists this clone with many counts. V gene TRBV5-1 combines with J gene TRBJ1-2, with D unclear. The ends were cut back, 0 bases at V and 6 bases at J, with 12 bases in the middle. Germline values: CDR1 SGHRS, CDR2 YFSETQ. The CDR3 has 14 amino acids. This chain's CDR3 is CASSLGTSHDGYTF. CDR3 sequence (DNA): TGCGCCAGCAGCTTGGGGACCTCACATGATGGCTACACCTTC.

The chain combines TRBV28 with TRBJ2-4; 8 nucleotides match TRBD2. Germline V gene sequence: CDR1 MDHEN, CDR2 SYDVKM. CDR3 length: 17 amino acids. V dropped 3 bases and J dropped 1; count of bases not matched to a gene: 8. CDR3 in DNA: TGTGCCAGCAGTTTGTTCCGTCTAGCGGGCGCCAAAAACATTCAGTACTTC. This translates into CASSLFRLAGAKNIQYF.

This clone was found a few times. V is TRBV9 and J is TRBJ2-3; D call uncertain. Germline V gene sequence: CDR1 SGDLS, CDR2 YYNGEE. V was clipped by 4 bases and J by 6 bases, with 15 bases between them. CDR3 length: 14 amino acids. The CDR3 sequence: CASSPRPKMDTQYF. The CDR3 DNA sequence: TGTGCCAGCAGCCCACGTCCGAAAATGGATACGCAGTATTTT.

The rearrangement links TRBV19 to TRBJ1-1, with TRBD1 matching over 9 bases. Germline V gene sequence: CDR1 LNHDA, CDR2 SQIVND (reference sequence). The ends lost 3 bases at V and 6 bases at J; junction bases unmatched: 2. This CDR3 spans 13 amino acids. CDR3 sequence (DNA): TGTGCCAGTAGTATTGACAGGGGGGCTGAAGCTTTCTTT. Encoded protein: CASSIDRGAEAFF.

CDR3 loop: CASSSGLAGAGETQYF. DNA of the CDR3: TGTGCCAGCAGCTCGGGACTAGCGGGAGCAGGGGAGACCCAGTACTTC. The chain couples TRBV11-3 to TRBJ2-5, with 14 bases that match TRBD2. Germline values: CDR1 SGHNT, CDR2 YENEEA. The CDR3 is made up of 16 amino acids. Germline trimming cut 4 bases from V and 5 bases from J; bases unmatched to any gene: 6.

The V gene is TRBV18, the J gene TRBJ1-1; D gene uncertain. In germline, CDR1 is KGHSH, CDR2 LQKENI. The V end lost 2 bases, the J end lost 5 bases, and 15 bases lay between the germline ends. The CDR3 length is 15 residues. The CDR3 is CASSPSDFPGTEAFF. CDR3 coding DNA: TGTGCCAGCTCACCATCCGACTTCCCGGGGACTGAAGCTTTCTTT. Supplemented by reference TRBV18 and TRBJ1-1, the full variable domain reads NAGVMQNPRHLVRRRGQEARLRCSPMKGHSHVYWYRQLPEEGLKFMVYLQKENIIDESGMPKERFSAEFPKEGPSILRIQQVVRGDSAAYFCASSPSDFPGTEAFFGQGTRLTVV.

V gene TRBV6-5 combines with J gene TRBJ2-2, with TRBD2 identical over 7 bases. Germline CDR1 is MNHEY and CDR2 is SVGAGI. This CDR3 is 15 amino acids long. J gave up 5 bases and V 6 bases, and 9 bases lay outside the gene matches. The CDR3 is CASSPSGIITGELFF. CDR3 in DNA: TGTGCCAGCAGCCCCAGCGGGATCATTACCGGGGAGCTGTTTTTT.

The sample holds a few counts of this clone. The sample contains more than one DNA sequence encoding this CDR3. The chain links TRBV28 to TRBJ1-2; no firm D call. V dropped 7 bases and J dropped 8 bases, with 17 bases sitting between them. The CDR3 is 13 amino acids. Germline V gene sequence: CDR1 MDHEN, CDR2 SYDVKM. Written as DNA, the CDR3 is TGTGCCAGCACTAACCCAGGCGGGTTCGGCTACACCTTC. Translating it yields CASTNPGGFGYTF.

This clone turned up a few times. V usage is TRBV6-5 and J usage is TRBJ1-1; possibly TRBD1 for D (6 bases). CDR1 is MNHEY and CDR2 is SVGAGI in the germline V gene. The CDR3 extends over 15 amino acids. Deletions cut 2 bases from V and 0 bases from J, with 10 bases between. For the CDR3, the DNA is TGTGCCAGCAGTTACGGCGGACAGCTGAACACTGAAGCTTTCTTT. Residues: CASSYGGQLNTEAFF.